The 21 T cell receptor beta chains below were found in one sample sequenced in a study of T cell responses to AZD1222 COVID-19 vaccine (dated by TCRdb to the early 2020s). Explained via the paper, the time point label denotes: about 28 days (+/-7) after the second vaccine dose. This specimen's treatment or condition label, per the study, means: meningococcal conjugate vaccine given as trial control. Library generation was performed with the immunoSEQ multiplex PCR assay. TCRdb took over this immuneACCESS table, retaining in-frame rearrangements with V and J assigned. Such tables are incomplete; in checked studies, under half of the missing clones stem from an unresolved V gene, and the remainder is unexplained. The sample table shows 120,000 to 150,000 clones, and roughly 86% are seen once. The ten most abundant clones make up about 5% of the sample. The material was peripheral blood, obtained 28 days after the second dose of the MenACWY control vaccine. These receptors were collected from an adult who received the MenACWY meningococcal vaccine as a control.

This rearrangement joins TRBV25-1 to TRBJ2-1; a weak D match, TRBD2 (6 bases). Trimming removed 4 bases at V and 8 bases at J, with 12 bases between. Germline V gives CDR1 MGHDK, CDR2 SYGVNS. CDR3 length equals 13 residues. The CDR3 region has the DNA TGTGCCAGCAGTGCTTTAGGGGAGGATGAGCAGTTCTTC. This encodes CASSALGEDEQFF.

This chain connects TRBV6-1 to TRBJ2-2; D remains ambiguous. V was cut by 4 bases and J by 4 bases, with 16 bases left in between. The CDR3 covers 16 residues. Germline V lookup: CDR1 MNHNS, CDR2 SASEGT. The CDR3 bases are TGTGCCAGCAGTGTGTTTCCGGATCCGGGCACCGGGGAGCTGTTTTTT. Translated: CASSVFPDPGTGELFF.

This chain links TRBV5-1 with TRBJ2-2; D uncertain. CDR3 length: 14 residues. The germline gives CDR1 SGHRS, CDR2 YFSETQ. V dropped 1 base and J dropped 2 bases, with 6 bases sitting between them. The CDR3 bases are TGCGCCAGCAGCTTGTACAGAAACACCGGGGAGCTGTTTTTT. The encoded protein is CASSLYRNTGELFF.

This chain joins TRBV19 and TRBJ1-1; 7 bases map to TRBD1. CDR3 length equals 15 residues. The germline gives CDR1 LNHDA, CDR2 SQIVND (reference sequence). Trimming took 4 bases from V and 0 from J; bases not matched to a gene: 5. The CDR3 DNA reads as TGTGCCAGTAGTACTCCAGGGGGAATGAACACTGAAGCTTTCTTT. It translates to CASSTPGGMNTEAFF.

The chain links TRBV3-1 (or the pseudogene TRBV3-2) to TRBJ2-7; TRBD1 or TRBD2 may be the D gene (5 bases each). Germline lookup yields CDR1 LGHDT and CDR2 YNNKEL (reference sequence). The CDR3 runs 15 residues. V lost 4 bases, J lost 2 bases, and 15 bases lay in between. CDR3 nucleotides: TGTGCCAGCAGCCCGGGTGGGGGTCGCACCTACGAGCAGTACTTC. Its protein product is CASSPGGGRTYEQYF.

The rearrangement uses TRBV2 and TRBJ2-2; D unresolved. The germline V and J ends were trimmed by 4 bases and 5 bases, with 8 bases remaining between them. This CDR3 region has 13 residues. The germline CDR1 and CDR2 sequences are SNHLY and FYNNEI. The CDR3, as DNA: TGTGCCAGCAGTGCCGATTCGACCGGGGAGCTGTTTTTT. It encodes CASSADSTGELFF. Supplemented by reference TRBV2 and TRBJ2-2, the full variable domain reads EPEVTQTPSHQVTQMGQEVILRCVPISNHLYFYWYRQILGQKVEFLVSFYNNEISEKSEIFDDQFSVERPDGSNFTLKIRSTKLEDSAMYFCASSADSTGELFFGEGSRLTVL.

This chain links TRBV7-2 with TRBJ2-1, with 7 bases fitting TRBD2. From germline, CDR1 is SGHTA and CDR2 FQGNSA. The ends lost 6 bases at V and 4 bases at J; junction bases unmatched: 9. The CDR3 has 15 residues. The CDR3 region has the DNA TGTGCCAGCAGTCAGAAGACACTAGCGTACAATGAGCAGTTCTTC. Its translation: CASSQKTLAYNEQFF. The full variable domain, its missing parts supplied by reference TRBV7-2 and TRBJ2-1, is GAGVSQSPSNKVTEKGKDVELRCDPISGHTALYWYRQSLGQGLEFLIYFQGNSAPDKSGLPSDRFSAERTGGSVSTLTIQRTQQEDSAVYLCASSQKTLAYNEQFFGPGTRLTVL.

V and J are TRBV4-3 and TRBJ1-2; D may be TRBD1 (5 bases). Trimming shortened V by 0 bases and J by 5 bases, and 13 bases separated the two germline ends. The length of the CDR3 is 15 residues. Germline CDR1 and CDR2: LGHNA and YSLEER. The CDR3 is CASSQDLATEYGYTF. The CDR3, as DNA: TGCGCCAGCAGCCAAGATTTGGCGACAGAATATGGCTACACCTTC.

V and J are TRBV7-2 and TRBJ1-1; TRBD1 might be the D (6 bases). Looked up from germline, CDR1 is SGHTA and CDR2 is FQGNSA. V dropped 3 bases and J dropped 5 bases, with 13 bases sitting between them. CDR3 length equals 14 residues. CDR3 sequence: CASSFRGAGTEAFF. As DNA, the CDR3 is TGTGCCAGCAGCTTTAGGGGGGCTGGTACTGAAGCTTTCTTT.

This clone was counted a single time. Other nucleotide sequences in the sample specify the same CDR3. V is TRBV9 and J is TRBJ2-5; weak D call: TRBD1 (5 bases). The CDR3 spans 13 residues. Between the trimmed V and J ends, which lost 2 bases and 1 base, there was a span of 6 bases. The germline gives CDR1 SGDLS, CDR2 YYNGEE. The CDR3 spells CASSVQGQETQYF. In nucleotides, the CDR3 is TGTGCCAGCAGCGTCCAGGGCCAAGAGACCCAGTACTTC.

The chain joins TRBV5-4 to TRBJ1-3, with TRBD1 matching over 8 bases. There are 14 residues in the CDR3. Germline V lookup: CDR1 SGHNT, CDR2 YYREEE (reference sequence). After removal of 4 bases from V and 2 bases from J, the junction contained 2 bases not matched to a gene. The CDR3 sequence is CASSRDRTGNTIYF. The CDR3 DNA follows: TGTGCCAGCAGCCGGGACAGGACTGGAAACACCATATATTTT. Together with reference TRBV5-4 and TRBJ1-3, the CDR3 gives the full variable domain: ETGVTQSPTHLIKTRGQQVTLRCSSQSGHNTVSWYQQALGQGPQFIFQYYREEENGRGNFPPRFSGLQFPNYSSELNVNALELDDSALYLCASSRDRTGNTIYFGEGSWLTVV.

V is TRBV7-6 and J is TRBJ1-1, with TRBD1 as a possible D gene (5 bases). CDR1 is SGHVS, CDR2 FNYEAQ, per germline. Between the trimmed V and J ends, which lost 5 bases and 0 bases, there was a span of 16 bases. This CDR3 contains 16 residues. CDR3 nucleotides: TGTGCCAGCAGCCCTACGACGGGACGCCTGAACACTGAAGCTTTCTTT. This gives the protein CASSPTTGRLNTEAFF.

The rearrangement uses TRBV12-5 and TRBJ1-4; perhaps TRBD1 as D (6 bases). This CDR3 region has 14 residues. CDR1 and CDR2 (germline): LGHNT, FRNRAP. The V end was cut by 9 bases, the J end by 5 bases, with 16 bases between. The CDR3, as DNA: TGTGCTAGCCAGAGGACAGAAACGAATGAAAAACTGTTTTTT. It specifies CASQRTETNEKLFF.

The chain has TRBV20-1 and TRBJ1-4; D is unresolved. Trimming took 8 bases from V and 7 from J, leaving 11 bases between them. CDR3 length: 11 amino acids. Germline CDR1 DFQATT, CDR2 SNEGSKA (reference sequence). The CDR3 nucleotides read TGCAGTTCCCCCGCCGGTGAAAAACTGTTTTTT. Its protein product is CSSPAGEKLFF.

The CDR3 bases are TGTGCCAGCAGCTTAGAAAGGGGTAGCAATCAGCCCCAGCATTTT. Translation: CASSLERGSNQPQHF. J is TRBJ1-5 and V is TRBV7-2, with D possibly matching TRBD1 (5 bases). Trimming shortened V by 1 base and J by 0 bases, and 7 bases separated the two germline ends. Germline CDR1 is SGHTA and CDR2 is FQGNSA. This CDR3 is 15 amino acids long. Based on the CDR3 plus reference TRBV7-2 and TRBJ1-5, the full variable domain is GAGVSQSPSNKVTEKGKDVELRCDPISGHTALYWYRQSLGQGLEFLIYFQGNSAPDKSGLPSDRFSAERTGGSVSTLTIQRTQQEDSAVYLCASSLERGSNQPQHFGDGTRLSIL.

This rearrangement joins TRBV5-1 to TRBJ1-2; the match to TRBD1 covers 12 bases. This CDR3 has 15 residues. Germline V gene sequence: CDR1 SGHRS, CDR2 YFSETQ. V lost 4 bases to trimming and J lost 7 bases; unmatched junction nucleotides: 8. CDR3 amino acids: CASSGPGTGGTGYTF. CDR3 bases: TGCGCCAGCAGCGGACCCGGGACAGGGGGCACTGGCTACACCTTC.

The genes are TRBV28 and TRBJ2-7; D remains unclear. The germline V and J ends were trimmed by 3 bases and 2 bases, with 5 bases remaining between them. The CDR3 loop spans 12 amino acids. Germline loops: CDR1 MDHEN, CDR2 SYDVKM. The CDR3 coding sequence is TGTGCCAGCAGTTTGTACGCCTACGAGCAGTACTTC. The encoded protein is CASSLYAYEQYF.

This sequence joins TRBV19 and TRBJ2-5; perhaps TRBD1 as D (6 bases). CDR3 length equals 14 residues. CDR1 and CDR2 (germline): LNHDA, SQIVND (reference sequence). V was shortened by 4 bases and J by 5 bases, with 14 bases between the two germline ends. The CDR3 DNA reads TGTGCCAGTAGTACCTATCAGGGGAAGGAGACCCAGTACTTC. This encodes CASSTYQGKETQYF.

V and J are TRBV11-3 and TRBJ2-2; 9 positions match TRBD2. Germline V gene data show CDR1 as SGHNT and CDR2 as YENEEA. V shed 5 bases and J 5 bases; nucleotides not matched to a gene: 9. The CDR3 covers 16 residues. Here the CDR3 DNA reads TGTGCCAGCAGCCAAGTACGCGGGAGGGGTACCGGGGAGCTGTTTTTT. Its translation is CASSQVRGRGTGELFF.

The rearrangement joins TRBV5-5 to TRBJ2-7; perhaps TRBD2 as D (5 bases). The CDR3 contains 14 residues. V was shortened by 1 base and J by 0 bases, with 8 bases between the two germline ends. Germline assignment: CDR1 SGHKS and CDR2 YYEKEE (reference sequence). The CDR3 sequence is CASSLIGSSYEQYF. For the CDR3, the DNA is TGTGCCAGCAGCTTGATTGGGAGCTCCTACGAGCAGTACTTC.

V gene TRBV4-2 combines with J gene TRBJ1-2, with a tentative D call TRBD1 (5 bases). CDR1 is LGHNA, CDR2 YNFKEQ, per germline. V was trimmed by 5 bases and J by 4 bases, leaving 14 bases between them. The CDR3 totals 14 residues. CDR3 DNA: TGTGCCAGCAGCGGGGACCCTTCCGCCTATGGCTACACCTTC. Protein product: CASSGDPSAYGYTF.